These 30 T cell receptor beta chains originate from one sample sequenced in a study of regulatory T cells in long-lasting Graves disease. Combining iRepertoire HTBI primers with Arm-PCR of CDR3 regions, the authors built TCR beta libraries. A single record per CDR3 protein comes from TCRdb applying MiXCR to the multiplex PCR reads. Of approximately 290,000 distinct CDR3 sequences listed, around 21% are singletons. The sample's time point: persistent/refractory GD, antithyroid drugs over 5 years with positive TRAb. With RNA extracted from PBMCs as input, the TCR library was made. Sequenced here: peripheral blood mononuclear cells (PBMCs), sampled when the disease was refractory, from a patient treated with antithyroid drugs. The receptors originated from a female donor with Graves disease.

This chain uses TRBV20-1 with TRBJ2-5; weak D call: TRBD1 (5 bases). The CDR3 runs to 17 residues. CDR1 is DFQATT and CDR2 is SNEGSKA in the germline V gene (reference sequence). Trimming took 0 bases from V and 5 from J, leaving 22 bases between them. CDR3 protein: CSARDFRLATVRETQYF. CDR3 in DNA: TGCAGTGCTAGAGATTTTAGGCTCGCGACAGTCCGGGAGACCCAGTACTTC.

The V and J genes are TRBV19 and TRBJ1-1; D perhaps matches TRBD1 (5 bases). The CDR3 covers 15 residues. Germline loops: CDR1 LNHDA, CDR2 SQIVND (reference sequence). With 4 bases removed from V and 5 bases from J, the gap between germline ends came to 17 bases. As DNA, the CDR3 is TGTGCCAGTAGTACATACAGCCCCTGGGGGACTGAAGCTTTCTTT. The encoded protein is CASSTYSPWGTEAFF.

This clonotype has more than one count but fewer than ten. The DNA for the CDR3 is TGTGCCAGCAGTGACTCGGACGGACAGGGATCTGGTACGCAGTATTTT. Amino acids: CASSDSDGQGSGTQYF. The genes are TRBV6-4 and TRBJ2-3, with 8 bases that match TRBD1. Trimming cost V 0 bases and J 8 bases; bases outside gene matches: 10. The CDR3 extends over 16 amino acids. From germline, CDR1 is MRHNA and CDR2 SNTAGT.

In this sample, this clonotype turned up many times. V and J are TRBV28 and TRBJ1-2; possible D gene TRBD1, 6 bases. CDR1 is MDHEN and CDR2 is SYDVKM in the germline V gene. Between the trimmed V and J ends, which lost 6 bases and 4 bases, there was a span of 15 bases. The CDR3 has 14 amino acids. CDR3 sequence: CASRTRTVTYGYTF. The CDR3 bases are TGTGCCAGCAGAACTAGGACAGTGACCTATGGCTACACCTTC.

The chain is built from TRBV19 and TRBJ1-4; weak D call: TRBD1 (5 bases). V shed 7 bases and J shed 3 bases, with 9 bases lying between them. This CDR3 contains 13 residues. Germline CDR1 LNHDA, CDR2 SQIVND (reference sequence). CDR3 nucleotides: TGTGCCAGTAAGGGGCTTCCTAATGAAAAACTGTTTTTT. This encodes CASKGLPNEKLFF.

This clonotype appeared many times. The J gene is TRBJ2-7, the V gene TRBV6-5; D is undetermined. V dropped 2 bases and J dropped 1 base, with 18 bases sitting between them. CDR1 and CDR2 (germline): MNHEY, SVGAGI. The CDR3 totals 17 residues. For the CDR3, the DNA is TGTGCCAGCAGTTACCACCTCGAGCGACGAAGTTCCTACGAGCAGTACTTC. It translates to CASSYHLERRSSYEQYF.

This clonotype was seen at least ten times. The CDR3 region is CSARDWTGEAFF. CDR3 bases: TGCAGTGCTAGAGACTGGACAGGTGAAGCTTTCTTT. This chain connects TRBV20-1 to TRBJ1-1; 7 positions match TRBD1. Germline V lookup: CDR1 DFQATT, CDR2 SNEGSKA (reference sequence). V lost 0 bases and J lost 7; bases outside the gene matches: 2. The CDR3 loop spans 12 amino acids.

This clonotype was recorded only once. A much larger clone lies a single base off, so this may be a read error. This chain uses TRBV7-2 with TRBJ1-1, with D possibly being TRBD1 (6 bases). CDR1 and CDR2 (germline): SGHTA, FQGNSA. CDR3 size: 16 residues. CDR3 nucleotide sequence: TGTGCCAGCAGCTTACCAAGGGGGGCAGGGAACACTGGAGCTTTCTTT. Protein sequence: CASSLPRGAGNTGAFF.

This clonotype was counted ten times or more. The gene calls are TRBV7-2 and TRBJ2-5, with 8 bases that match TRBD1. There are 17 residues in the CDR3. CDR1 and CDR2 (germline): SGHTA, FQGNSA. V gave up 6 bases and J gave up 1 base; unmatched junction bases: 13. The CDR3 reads CASSFSNSGTGQETQYF. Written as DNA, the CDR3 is TGTGCCAGCAGTTTTTCGAATTCCGGGACAGGCCAAGAGACCCAGTACTTC.

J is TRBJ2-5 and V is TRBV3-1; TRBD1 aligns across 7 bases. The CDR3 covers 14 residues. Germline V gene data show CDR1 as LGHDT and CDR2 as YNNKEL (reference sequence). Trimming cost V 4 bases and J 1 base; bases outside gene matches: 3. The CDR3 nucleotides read TGTGCCAGCAGCCCCTGGGACAGCCAAGAGACCCAGTACTTC. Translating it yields CASSPWDSQETQYF.

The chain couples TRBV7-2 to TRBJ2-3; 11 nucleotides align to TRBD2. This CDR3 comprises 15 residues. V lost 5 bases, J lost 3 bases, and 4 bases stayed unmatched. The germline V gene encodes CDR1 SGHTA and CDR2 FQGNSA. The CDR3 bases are TGTGCCAGCAGCGACACTAGCGGGAGAACAGATACGCAGTATTTT. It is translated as CASSDTSGRTDTQYF.

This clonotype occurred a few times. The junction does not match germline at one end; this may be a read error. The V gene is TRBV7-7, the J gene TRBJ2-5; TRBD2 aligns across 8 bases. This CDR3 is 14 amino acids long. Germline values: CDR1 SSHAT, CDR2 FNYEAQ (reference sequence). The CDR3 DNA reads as TGTGCTAGCAGCTTAAGCGGGGGAATAGAGACCCAGTACTTC. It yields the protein CASSLSGGIETQYF.

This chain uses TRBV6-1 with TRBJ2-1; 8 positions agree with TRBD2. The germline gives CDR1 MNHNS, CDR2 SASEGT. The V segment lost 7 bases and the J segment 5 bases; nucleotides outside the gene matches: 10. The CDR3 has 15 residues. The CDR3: CASTLTSGADNEQFF. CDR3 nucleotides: TGTGCCAGCACCCTAACTAGCGGAGCCGACAATGAGCAGTTCTTC.

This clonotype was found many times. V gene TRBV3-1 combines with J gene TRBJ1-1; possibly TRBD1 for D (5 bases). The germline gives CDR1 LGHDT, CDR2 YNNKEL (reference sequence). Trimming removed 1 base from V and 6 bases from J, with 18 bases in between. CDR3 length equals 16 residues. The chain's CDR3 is CASSQVLWDRDSEAFF. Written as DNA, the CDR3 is TGTGCCAGCAGCCAAGTGCTTTGGGACCGGGATTCTGAAGCTTTCTTT.

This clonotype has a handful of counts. The CDR3 loop is CSVEVSSGREQYF. The CDR3 DNA reads TGCAGCGTTGAAGTTTCGTCAGGGCGAGAGCAGTACTTC. The rearrangement joins TRBV29-1 to TRBJ2-7; D may be TRBD1 (5 bases). CDR1 SQVTM and CDR2 ANQGSEA come from the germline V gene. The CDR3 sequence is 13 residues long. The V and J ends lost 1 base and 7 bases respectively, with 14 bases between them.

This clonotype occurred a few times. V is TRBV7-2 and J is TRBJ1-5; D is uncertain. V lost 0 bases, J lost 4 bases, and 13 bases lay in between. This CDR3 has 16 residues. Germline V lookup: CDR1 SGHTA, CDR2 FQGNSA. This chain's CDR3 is CASSLALQRINQPQHF. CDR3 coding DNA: TGTGCCAGCAGCTTAGCGCTACAGCGCATTAATCAGCCCCAGCATTTT.

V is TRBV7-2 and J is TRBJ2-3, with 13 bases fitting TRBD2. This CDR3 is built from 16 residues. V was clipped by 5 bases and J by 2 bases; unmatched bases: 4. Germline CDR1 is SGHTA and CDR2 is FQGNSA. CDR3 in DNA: TGTGCCAGCAGCCCAGGACTAGCGGGAGTCACAGATACGCAGTATTTT. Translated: CASSPGLAGVTDTQYF.

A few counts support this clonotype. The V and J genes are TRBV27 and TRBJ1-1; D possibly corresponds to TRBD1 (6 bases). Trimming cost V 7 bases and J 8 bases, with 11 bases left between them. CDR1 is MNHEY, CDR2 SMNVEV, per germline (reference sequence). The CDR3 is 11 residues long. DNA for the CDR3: TGTGCCAGCACCGGGGGGCGAGAAGCTTTCTTT. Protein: CASTGGREAFF.

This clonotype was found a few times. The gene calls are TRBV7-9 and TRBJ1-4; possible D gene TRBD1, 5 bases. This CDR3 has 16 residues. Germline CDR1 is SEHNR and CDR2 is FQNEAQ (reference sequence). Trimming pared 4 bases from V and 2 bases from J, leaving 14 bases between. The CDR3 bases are TGTGCCAGCAGCTCCGCCAGGGAGGCGACTAATGAAAAACTGTTTTTT. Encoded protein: CASSSAREATNEKLFF.

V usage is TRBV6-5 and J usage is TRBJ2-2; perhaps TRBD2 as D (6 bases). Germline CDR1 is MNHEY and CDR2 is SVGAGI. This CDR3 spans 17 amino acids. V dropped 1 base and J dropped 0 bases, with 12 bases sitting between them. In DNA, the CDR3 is TGTGCCAGCAGTTACTTGGGGCGGGGACCGAACACCGGGGAGCTGTTTTTT. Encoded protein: CASSYLGRGPNTGELFF.

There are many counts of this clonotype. In nucleotides, the CDR3 is TGTGCCACCCGACTAGTCGGGATCTCCTACGAGCAGTACTTC. It codes for CATRLVGISYEQYF. This chain uses TRBV6-2 or TRBV6-3 with TRBJ2-7; TRBD2 is a possible D gene (6 bases). There are 14 residues in the CDR3. The V end was cut by 10 bases, the J end by 0 bases, with 16 bases between. Germline V gene data show CDR1 as MNHEY and CDR2 as SVGEGT.

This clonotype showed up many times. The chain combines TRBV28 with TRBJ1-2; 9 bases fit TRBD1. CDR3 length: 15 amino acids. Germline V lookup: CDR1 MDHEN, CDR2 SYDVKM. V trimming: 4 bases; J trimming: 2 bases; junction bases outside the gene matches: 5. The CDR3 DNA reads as TGTGCCAGCAGTTCCTTTGGGACAGGGAACTATGGCTACACCTTC. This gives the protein CASSSFGTGNYGYTF.

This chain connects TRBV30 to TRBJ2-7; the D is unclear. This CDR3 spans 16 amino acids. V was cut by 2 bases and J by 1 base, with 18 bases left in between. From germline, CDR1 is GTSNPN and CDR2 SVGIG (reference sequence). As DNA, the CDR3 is TGTGCCTGGAGTAGGCAGAAAGGGATTATATCCTACGAGCAGTACTTC. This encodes CAWSRQKGIISYEQYF.

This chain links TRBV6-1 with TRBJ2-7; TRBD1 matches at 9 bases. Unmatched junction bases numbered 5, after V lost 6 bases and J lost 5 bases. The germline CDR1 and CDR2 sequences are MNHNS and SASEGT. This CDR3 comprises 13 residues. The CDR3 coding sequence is TGTGCCAGCAGAAGGACAGGGGCCAACGAGCAGTACTTC. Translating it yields CASRRTGANEQYF.

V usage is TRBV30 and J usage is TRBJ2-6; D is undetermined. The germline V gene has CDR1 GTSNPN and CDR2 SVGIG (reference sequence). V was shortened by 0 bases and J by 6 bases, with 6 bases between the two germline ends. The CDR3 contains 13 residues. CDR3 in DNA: TGTGCCTGGAGTGTACAATCGGCCAACGTCCTGACTTTC. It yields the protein CAWSVQSANVLTF.

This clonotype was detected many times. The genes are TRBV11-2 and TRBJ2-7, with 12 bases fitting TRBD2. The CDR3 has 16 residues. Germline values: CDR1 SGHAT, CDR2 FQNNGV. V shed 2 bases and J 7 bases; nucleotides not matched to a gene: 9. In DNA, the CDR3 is TGTGCCAGCAGCTTACAGACTAGCGGGAGTCTATATGAGCAGTACTTC. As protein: CASSLQTSGSLYEQYF.

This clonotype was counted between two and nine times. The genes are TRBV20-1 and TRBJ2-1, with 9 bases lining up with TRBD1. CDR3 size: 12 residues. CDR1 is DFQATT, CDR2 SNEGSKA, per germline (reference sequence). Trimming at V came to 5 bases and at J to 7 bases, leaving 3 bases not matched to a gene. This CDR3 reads CSAGTGRNEQFF. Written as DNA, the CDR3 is TGCAGTGCTGGGACAGGGAGGAATGAGCAGTTCTTC.

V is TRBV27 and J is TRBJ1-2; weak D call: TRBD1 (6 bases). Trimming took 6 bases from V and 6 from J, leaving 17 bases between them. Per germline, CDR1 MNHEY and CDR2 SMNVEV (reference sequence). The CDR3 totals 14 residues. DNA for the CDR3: TGTGCCAGCAGGGGGGCCCTTACGTGGAATGGCTACACCTTC. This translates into CASRGALTWNGYTF.

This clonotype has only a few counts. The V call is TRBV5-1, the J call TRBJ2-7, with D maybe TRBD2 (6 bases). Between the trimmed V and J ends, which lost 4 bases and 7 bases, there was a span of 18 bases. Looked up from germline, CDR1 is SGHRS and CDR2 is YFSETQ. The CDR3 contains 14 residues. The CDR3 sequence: CASSTGTEELEQYF. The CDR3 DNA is TGCGCCAGCAGCACCGGGACTGAGGAATTAGAGCAGTACTTC. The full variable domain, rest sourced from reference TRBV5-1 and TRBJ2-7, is KAGVTQTPRYLIKTRGQQVTLSCSPISGHRSVSWYQQTPGQGLQFLFEYFSETQRNKGNFPGRFSGRQFSNSRSEMNVSTLELGDSALYLCASSTGTEELEQYFGPGTRLTVT.

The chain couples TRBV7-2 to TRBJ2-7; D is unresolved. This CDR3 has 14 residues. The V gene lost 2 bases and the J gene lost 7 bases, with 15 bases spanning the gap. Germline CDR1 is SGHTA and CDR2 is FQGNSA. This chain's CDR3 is CASSLWDTPREQYF. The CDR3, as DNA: TGTGCCAGCAGCTTATGGGATACCCCTCGGGAGCAGTACTTC.